The source of this T cell receptor beta chain is a study of low-dose radiotherapy and immunotherapy resistance in tumors. CDR3 size: 15 residues. The germline gives CDR1 MDHEN, CDR2 SYDVKM. With V trimmed by 4 bases and J by 6 bases, 7 bases remained unmatched. This clonotype was found many times. TRAV- and TRBV-specific primers primed first-strand cDNA, covering alpha and beta chains. The TCRs were subjected to amplification over about 20 PCR cycles employing a constant-region primer in conjunction with a V-primer adapter. MiXCR, applied by TCRdb to the reads, yields one record per CDR3 protein. The sample carries 80,000 to 95,000 distinct CDR3 sequences, 9.4% recorded once. Indicated time point: before trial treatment.

The sequence derives from a male donor with prostate cancer. This chain links TRBV28 with TRBJ1-2; 11 positions match TRBD1. This specimen consisted of PBMCs, obtained before treatment. Here the CDR3 DNA reads TGTGCCAGCAGTTCTCTAGGACAGGGGGCAGATGGCTACACCTTC. Its translation is CASSSLGQGADGYTF.